Below are 12 T cell receptor beta chains sequenced from a single sample in a study of blood T cell repertoires in COVID-19 (dated by TCRdb to about 2020). Libraries were prepared through the immunoSEQ multiplex PCR assay. Here the immuneACCESS table is served through TCRdb, limited to in-frame sequences with V and J called. Missing clones are a known gap in these copies; in checked studies unresolved V genes cover under half, and the rest lacks a known reason. Within this sample are some 260,000 clones, with around nine tenths of them counted one time only. The ten largest clones take up around 0.98% of the sample. The sequenced sample consisted of peripheral blood. Receptors originate from a middle-aged woman who had recovered from COVID-19.

The chain couples TRBV9 to TRBJ2-3; TRBD1 is a possible D gene (5 bases). The germline V gene encodes CDR1 SGDLS and CDR2 YYNGEE. The CDR3 runs 14 residues. Trimming pared 0 bases from V and 6 bases from J, leaving 11 bases between. The CDR3 region is CASSVAYRTDTQYF. The DNA of the CDR3 is TGTGCCAGCAGCGTAGCCTACAGGACGGATACGCAGTATTTT.

A single count supports this clone. The J gene is TRBJ1-1, the V gene TRBV2; D gene unclear. CDR1 and CDR2 from the germline V gene are SNHLY and FYNNEI. Trimming pared 4 bases from V and 5 bases from J, leaving 11 bases between. CDR3 length: 13 residues. The CDR3 loop is CASSVAPGTEAFF. The CDR3, as DNA: TGTGCCAGCAGTGTCGCCCCGGGTACTGAAGCTTTCTTT.

The chain carries TRBV4-2 and TRBJ2-2, with 8 bases identical to TRBD2. The ends lost 2 bases at V and 1 base at J; junction bases unmatched: 12. This CDR3 contains 19 residues. Germline CDR1 reads LGHNA; CDR2 reads YNFKEQ. CDR3 DNA: TGTGCCAGCAGCCAACCACCGAGCGGGCTAGCGGGGAACACCGGGGAGCTGTTTTTT. Encoded protein: CASSQPPSGLAGNTGELFF.

In this sample, this clone turned up a few times. The CDR3 region is CASRGAAPNEQFF. The CDR3 coding sequence is TGTGCCAGCAGGGGAGCGGCCCCCAATGAGCAGTTCTTC. J is TRBJ2-1 and V is TRBV2; the D gene is possibly TRBD2 (5 bases). The CDR3 contains 13 residues. V was pared by 6 bases and J by 6 bases, with 12 bases between. CDR1 SNHLY and CDR2 FYNNEI come from the germline V gene.

This chain connects TRBV5-1 to TRBJ1-1; weak D call: TRBD1 (6 bases). V lost 4 bases and J 1 base, leaving 11 bases between the germline ends. Germline V gives CDR1 SGHRS, CDR2 YFSETQ. This CDR3 contains 14 residues. The CDR3 protein is CASSPQTGNTEAFF. Here the CDR3 DNA reads TGCGCCAGCAGCCCCCAGACAGGGAACACTGAAGCTTTCTTT. Full variable domain (outside the CDR3, taken from reference TRBV5-1 and TRBJ1-1): KAGVTQTPRYLIKTRGQQVTLSCSPISGHRSVSWYQQTPGQGLQFLFEYFSETQRNKGNFPGRFSGRQFSNSRSEMNVSTLELGDSALYLCASSPQTGNTEAFFGQGTRLTVV.

The rearrangement joins TRBV7-6 to TRBJ2-2, with 9 bases that match TRBD1. The germline V gene encodes CDR1 SGHVS and CDR2 FNYEAQ. V dropped 5 bases and J dropped 5; count of bases not matched to a gene: 9. The CDR3 length is 16 residues. CDR3 residues: CASSATGGPRTGELFF. CDR3 nucleotides: TGTGCCAGCAGCGCAACAGGGGGCCCCAGGACCGGGGAGCTGTTTTTT.

This chain links TRBV25-1 with TRBJ2-3; D is unclear. Germline CDR1 and CDR2: MGHDK and SYGVNS. V shed 3 bases and J shed 2 bases, with 12 bases lying between them. The CDR3 runs to 15 residues. CDR3 DNA: TGTGCCAGCAGTGACCCGACATTAAACACAGATACGCAGTATTTT. Amino acid sequence: CASSDPTLNTDTQYF.

The chain recombines TRBV30 with TRBJ1-1, with 8 bases identical to TRBD1. The CDR3 covers 14 residues. V lost 5 bases, J lost 6 bases, and 11 bases stayed unmatched. The germline CDR1 and CDR2 sequences are GTSNPN and SVGIG (reference sequence). As DNA, the CDR3 is TGTGCCTGGGAACAGGACAGGGTTTTGGCTGAAGCTTTCTTT. Its protein product is CAWEQDRVLAEAFF.

This CDR3 reads CASSRGLAGYNEQFF. The DNA for the CDR3 is TGTGCCAGCAGCCGGGGGCTAGCGGGATACAATGAGCAGTTCTTC. The V gene is TRBV4-2, the J gene TRBJ2-1, with TRBD2 matching over 9 bases. The germline CDR1 and CDR2 sequences are LGHNA and YNFKEQ. The CDR3 runs to 15 residues. V trimming: 4 bases; J trimming: 4 bases; junction bases outside the gene matches: 5.

On this clone: The sample contains more than one DNA sequence encoding this CDR3. The chain links TRBV30 to TRBJ1-2; possible D gene TRBD1, 6 bases. V was trimmed by 0 bases and J by 9 bases, leaving 11 bases between them. The germline gives CDR1 GTSNPN, CDR2 SVGIG (reference sequence). The CDR3 has 12 residues. Here the CDR3 DNA reads TGTGCCTGGAGTGTAGGGGGGGGTCGCTACACCTTC. It codes for CAWSVGGGRYTF.

This clone was picked up a small number of times. The CDR3 here is CASGLPQVGGYTF. The CDR3 nucleotides read TGTGCTAGTGGCCTCCCACAGGTCGGTGGCTACACCTTC. The chain has TRBV12-5 and TRBJ1-2, with a tentative D call TRBD1 (5 bases). Germline V gene sequence: CDR1 LGHNT, CDR2 FRNRAP. The length of the CDR3 is 13 residues. The V and J ends lost 6 bases and 7 bases respectively, with 15 bases between them. Looking up the rest from reference TRBV12-5 and TRBJ1-2 gives the full variable domain: DARVTQTPRHKVTEMGQEVTMRCQPILGHNTVFWYRQTMMQGLELLAYFRNRAPLDDSGMPKDRFSAEMPDATLATLKIQPSEPRDSAVYFCASGLPQVGGYTFGSGTRLTVV.

The V gene is TRBV5-1, the J gene TRBJ1-2, with 9 bases aligning to TRBD1. The CDR3 loop spans 15 amino acids. V dropped 4 bases and J dropped 4; count of bases not matched to a gene: 8. CDR1 and CDR2 (germline): SGHRS, YFSETQ. CDR3 DNA: TGCGCCAGCAGCGGGAGAACAGGGGGCGGCTATGGCTACACCTTC. As protein: CASSGRTGGGYGYTF.